This TCR beta chain is drawn from a study of naive and memory T cell subsets. This clonotype has at least ten counts. Both TRBC1 and TRBC2 were covered by a beta constant-region primer of two equimolar oligonucleotides. TCRdb reanalysed the UMI-ligation and nested PCR reads using MiXCR and keeps one entry per CDR3 protein. The sample lists 23,000 or so distinct CDR3 sequences; roughly 11% were seen once. Germline loops: CDR1 MNHEY, CDR2 SVGAGI. This CDR3 contains 14 residues. V was clipped by 6 bases and J by 1 base, with 13 bases between them. Material: central memory CD8+ T cells from blood. The chain recombines TRBV6-5 with TRBJ2-7; possible D gene TRBD1, 5 bases. The receptor's source is a human donor in good health. The CDR3 protein is CASSPTDRSYEQYF. CDR3 nucleotide sequence: TGTGCCAGCAGCCCAACCGACAGATCCTACGAGCAGTACTTC.